The rows below give T cell receptor beta chains drawn from one sample of a study of T-cell reconstitution after alpha-beta-depleted transplantation in children. MiXCR was run by TCRdb on the PCR reads, yielding one entry per CDR3 protein. The sample shows some 600,000 distinct CDR3 sequences, roughly 15% of them seen only once. This specimen consisted of PBMCs from the stem cell graft donor, obtained from the stem cell graft. These receptors were taken from a human donor who donated a stem cell graft to a child with acute myeloid leukemia. Both conserved end residues are part of each CDR3. The order of the fields is clone size, D gene, V gene, J gene, CDR3 protein, CDR3 DNA. D genes are given only for firm matches. Some rows have no size entry. The others give once, few or many, or a class for an expanded clone.

abundance: few; d_gene: .; v_gene: TRBV5-1; j_gene: TRBJ1-4; CDR3aa: CASSPGQSNEKLFF; CDR3nt: TGCGCCAGCAGCCCAGGACAGAGTAATGAAAAACTGTTTTTT
abundance: many; d_gene: .; v_gene: TRBV27; j_gene: TRBJ2-2; CDR3aa: CASRRLDKGSGELFF; CDR3nt: TGTGCCAGCAGAAGGTTGGACAAAGGCAGCGGGGAGCTGTTTTTT
abundance: .; d_gene: .; v_gene: TRBV2; j_gene: TRBJ1-1; CDR3aa: CASRGDGMNTEAFF; CDR3nt: TGTGCCAGCAGGGGGGACGGAATGAACACTGAAGCTTTCTTT
abundance: .; d_gene: .; v_gene: TRBV18; j_gene: TRBJ2-3; CDR3aa: CASSPQSRTDTQYF; CDR3nt: TGTGCCAGCTCACCACAATCCCGCACAGATACGCAGTATTTT
abundance: many; d_gene: .; v_gene: TRBV20-1; j_gene: TRBJ1-1; CDR3aa: CSAPPLHRTEAFF; CDR3nt: TGCAGTGCTCCCCCCCTACATCGGACTGAAGCTTTCTTT
abundance: many; d_gene: .; v_gene: TRBV20-1; j_gene: TRBJ1-3; CDR3aa: CSARVPGDSGNTIYF; CDR3nt: TGCAGTGCTAGAGTGCCGGGGGACTCTGGAAACACCATATATTTT
abundance: few; d_gene: TRBD2; v_gene: TRBV20-1; j_gene: TRBJ2-1; CDR3aa: CSAKVAGRDEQFF; CDR3nt: TGCAGTGCTAAGGTAGCGGGGAGAGATGAGCAGTTCTTC
abundance: .; d_gene: .; v_gene: TRBV20-1; j_gene: TRBJ2-7; CDR3aa: CSARDGFRGYSYEQYF; CDR3nt: TGCAGTGCTAGAGATGGGTTCCGCGGCTACTCCTACGAGCAGTACTTC
abundance: .; d_gene: .; v_gene: TRBV5-5; j_gene: TRBJ1-6; CDR3aa: CASSPVLSGSPLHF; CDR3nt: TGTGCCAGCAGCCCCGTCCTTAGTGGCTCTCCCCTCCACTTT
abundance: .; d_gene: .; v_gene: TRBV28; j_gene: TRBJ2-3; CDR3aa: CASSLPQISTDTQYF; CDR3nt: TGTGCCAGCAGTTTACCCCAGATTAGCACAGATACGCAGTATTTT
abundance: many; d_gene: .; v_gene: TRBV6-5; j_gene: TRBJ2-7; CDR3aa: CASSYSTTTYEQYF; CDR3nt: TGTGCCAGCAGTTACTCGACCACTACCTACGAGCAGTACTTC
abundance: few; d_gene: .; v_gene: TRBV15; j_gene: TRBJ1-1; CDR3aa: CATSRGGRFEAFF; CDR3nt: TGTGCCACCAGCAGAGGTGGACGGTTTGAAGCTTTCTTT
abundance: .; d_gene: TRBD2; v_gene: TRBV28; j_gene: TRBJ2-7; CDR3aa: CASSFVRGGADEQYF; CDR3nt: TGTGCCAGCAGTTTTGTACGCGGGGGGGCCGACGAGCAGTACTTC
abundance: many; d_gene: .; v_gene: TRBV9; j_gene: TRBJ2-1; CDR3aa: CASSAGPIGGWNEQFF; CDR3nt: TGTGCCAGCAGCGCAGGCCCTATAGGGGGTTGGAATGAGCAGTTCTTC
abundance: .; d_gene: .; v_gene: TRBV12-3/TRBV12-4; j_gene: TRBJ1-5; CDR3aa: CASSPMGRGNQPQHF; CDR3nt: TGTGCCAGCAGCCCGATGGGGAGGGGAAATCAGCCCCAGCATTTT
abundance: many; d_gene: TRBD2; v_gene: TRBV6-1; j_gene: TRBJ2-1; CDR3aa: CASSLSGGAFHEQFF; CDR3nt: TGTGCCAGCAGCCTCAGCGGGGGGGCTTTTCATGAGCAGTTCTTC
abundance: .; d_gene: TRBD1; v_gene: TRBV28; j_gene: TRBJ1-5; CDR3aa: CASTTHGTVNQPQHF; CDR3nt: TGTGCCAGCACCACCCACGGGACAGTTAATCAGCCCCAGCATTTT
abundance: .; d_gene: TRBD1; v_gene: TRBV10-1; j_gene: TRBJ1-1; CDR3aa: CASSPGQGTSAFF; CDR3nt: TGCGCCAGCAGCCCAGGACAGGGCACTAGTGCTTTCTTT
abundance: many; d_gene: .; v_gene: TRBV20-1; j_gene: TRBJ2-1; CDR3aa: CSASQGRSNEQFF; CDR3nt: TGCAGTGCTAGCCAGGGGAGGTCGAATGAGCAGTTCTTC
abundance: .; d_gene: .; v_gene: TRBV6-2/TRBV6-3; j_gene: TRBJ2-1; CDR3aa: CASRDGGTVTYNEQFF; CDR3nt: TGTGCCAGCAGAGACGGAGGGACGGTGACCTACAATGAGCAGTTCTTC
abundance: .; d_gene: TRBD1; v_gene: TRBV15; j_gene: TRBJ2-2; CDR3aa: CATSRDPPKQGGGIRELFF; CDR3nt: TGTGCCACCAGCAGAGATCCCCCGAAACAGGGGGGTGGTATCCGGGAGCTGTTTTTT
abundance: .; d_gene: .; v_gene: TRBV20-1; j_gene: TRBJ2-5; CDR3aa: CSASATSTSLGETQYF; CDR3nt: TGCAGTGCTTCCGCCACGAGTACTAGCCTCGGCGAGACCCAGTACTTC
abundance: many; d_gene: TRBD1; v_gene: TRBV29-1; j_gene: TRBJ2-1; CDR3aa: CSVEDAQGSSYNEQFF; CDR3nt: TGCAGCGTTGAAGATGCACAGGGGTCCTCCTACAATGAGCAGTTCTTC
abundance: .; d_gene: .; v_gene: TRBV28; j_gene: TRBJ1-1; CDR3aa: CASTLGLLTEAFF; CDR3nt: TGTGCCAGCACCCTAGGGTTATTAACTGAAGCTTTCTTT
abundance: many; d_gene: TRBD1; v_gene: TRBV10-3; j_gene: TRBJ2-3; CDR3aa: CAISKGQGLVGWDTQYF; CDR3nt: TGTGCCATCTCTAAAGGACAGGGTCTAGTAGGATGGGATACGCAGTATTTT
abundance: many; d_gene: .; v_gene: TRBV20-1; j_gene: TRBJ1-1; CDR3aa: CSAKIWQTKNTEAFF; CDR3nt: TGCAGTGCTAAAATCTGGCAGACGAAGAACACTGAAGCTTTCTTT
abundance: many; d_gene: .; v_gene: TRBV29-1; j_gene: TRBJ1-1; CDR3aa: CSVGVNRATEAFF; CDR3nt: TGCAGCGTTGGGGTGAACAGGGCTACTGAAGCTTTCTTT
abundance: many; d_gene: .; v_gene: TRBV7-2; j_gene: TRBJ2-7; CDR3aa: CASSLVANSYEQYF; CDR3nt: TGCGCCAGCAGCTTGGTGGCCAACTCCTACGAGCAGTACTTC
abundance: many; d_gene: TRBD1; v_gene: TRBV13; j_gene: TRBJ2-7; CDR3aa: CASSSDRVGYEQYF; CDR3nt: TGTGCCAGCAGCTCCGACAGGGTAGGGTACGAGCAGTACTTC